The rows below give T cell receptor beta chains drawn from one sample of a study of response to subunit inactivated influenza vaccine. TCRdb re-derived calls from the RT-PCR reads in MiXCR, one entry per CDR3 protein. The sample records more than 450,000 distinct CDR3 sequences, 11% being singletons. These sequences were also reported in another study, on T cells expressing NK-cell markers.

This specimen was PBMCs from blood, taken on the day of vaccination. These receptors originate from a man over 45 who received an inactivated influenza vaccine. The CDR3 runs from the conserved cysteine through the conserved F or W. D genes are given only for firm matches. Rows may omit the clone size; those that give it use once, few, many or a size class.

cdr3_nt	cdr3_aa	clone_size	j_call	v_call	d_call
TGCAGCGTTGTGTTGAACACTGAAGCTTTCTTT	CSVVLNTEAFF	few	TRBJ1-1	TRBV29-1	.
TGCAGTGCGGATTCGGGGCTAACAGAGACCCAGTACTTC	CSADSGLTETQYF	few	TRBJ2-5	TRBV20-1	.
TGTGCCAGCAGCTTTCTGGCGGGGGACTCCTACGAGCAGTACTTC	CASSFLAGDSYEQYF	.	TRBJ2-7	TRBV7-9	TRBD2
TGTGCCATCAGTGGAAGTAATAATGAGCAGTTCTTC	CAISGSNNEQFF	few	TRBJ2-1	TRBV10-3	.
TGTGCCAGCAGCCCGGGTTTCTGGGACGGAACCTACGAGCAGTACTTC	CASSPGFWDGTYEQYF	few	TRBJ2-7	TRBV27	.
TGTGCCAGTAGTATTCTGGGAGAGGGAGGCTACGAGCAGTACTTC	CASSILGEGGYEQYF	.	TRBJ2-7	TRBV19	.
TGCGCCAGCAGCCGTCCGGGACAGGGGGTTATGGAGACCCAGTACTTC	CASSRPGQGVMETQYF	.	TRBJ2-5	TRBV4-1	TRBD1
TGTGCCAGCCAAAGTACAGGGTCCTACGAGCAGTACTTC	CASQSTGSYEQYF	.	TRBJ2-7	TRBV28	.
TGCGCCAGCAGCCAAGCCCTCATTACAGGGGCGGCAGGAGAGCAGTACTTC	CASSQALITGAAGEQYF	.	TRBJ2-7	TRBV4-3	TRBD1
TGTGCCAGCAGTGAAGGATGGGGAACCGGGGAGCTGTTTTTT	CASSEGWGTGELFF	.	TRBJ2-2	TRBV6-1	.
TGCGCCAGCAGCTCTATAGGGAGCACAGATACGCAGTATTTT	CASSSIGSTDTQYF	many	TRBJ2-3	TRBV5-1	.
TGCGCCAGCAGCTTGGGGTCAAAGGGTAATGAGCAGTTCTTC	CASSLGSKGNEQFF	.	TRBJ2-1	TRBV5-1	.
TGTGCCAGCAGCAGCCGACGGACCACCGGGGAGCTGTTTTTT	CASSSRRTTGELFF	.	TRBJ2-2	TRBV11-3	.
TGTGCCAGCAGCTTAGCGCAAAGACTAACCACAGATACGCAGTATTTT	CASSLAQRLTTDTQYF	.	TRBJ2-3	TRBV7-9	.
TGCGCCAGCAGCCTTATTTCGCGGACCCAAGGGGAGCTGTTTTTT	CASSLISRTQGELFF	many	TRBJ2-2	TRBV5-1	.
TGTGCCAGCAGCTCGGGACTAGCGGGAGGCTTTGAGCAGTTCTTC	CASSSGLAGGFEQFF	.	TRBJ2-1	TRBV7-3	TRBD2
TGTGCCACCAGCCTGCAACTAGCGGGAGTAGCCAAAAACATTCAGTACTTC	CATSLQLAGVAKNIQYF	few	TRBJ2-4	TRBV15	TRBD2
TGTGCCAGCTCACGGGCACGGCCAGACCAAGAGACCCAGTACTTC	CASSRARPDQETQYF	.	TRBJ2-5	TRBV18	.
TGTGCCAGCAGACATACATCTGATACGCAGTATTTT	CASRHTSDTQYF	many	TRBJ2-3	TRBV25-1	.
TGTGCCAGCAGTCCCGGTCCTGGGGAGAAGCAGTACTTC	CASSPGPGEKQYF	few	TRBJ2-7	TRBV12-3/TRBV12-4	.
TGTGCCAGCAGCAACAGGGTCGGCTACACCTTC	CASSNRVGYTF	few	TRBJ1-2	TRBV28	.
TGCAGTGCTAGTGGGGGGAATTTAGGCGGGAGCTCCTACGAGCAGTACTTC	CSASGGNLGGSSYEQYF	once	TRBJ2-7	TRBV20-1	TRBD2
TGTGCCAGCAGCTTAGGTTCGTCAGCCAATTCACCCCTCCACTTT	CASSLGSSANSPLHF	.	TRBJ1-6	TRBV7-2	.
TGTGCCAGCAGCCCAGGGGGGACATTCCCAGATAGGGAGTATTTT	CASSPGGTFPDREYF	.	TRBJ2-3	TRBV3-1	.
TGTGCCAGCAGCCGGCAAGGGACCCAGTACTTC	CASSRQGTQYF	.	TRBJ2-5	TRBV6-6	.
TGCAGTGCTGGCCAGTACGGGACACCAACCTACGAGCAGTACTTC	CSAGQYGTPTYEQYF	few	TRBJ2-7	TRBV20-1	.
TGTGCCAGCAGCCAGGGACAATGGAGTGCCGGGGAGCTGTTTTTT	CASSQGQWSAGELFF	few	TRBJ2-2	TRBV7-2	.
TGTGCCAGCAGCCAAGATCCGGCAGGGGGCCGGACCGGGGAGCTGTTTTTT	CASSQDPAGGRTGELFF	few	TRBJ2-2	TRBV3-1	TRBD1
TGCAGTGCTAGGGGACAGCACACAGATACGCAGTATTTT	CSARGQHTDTQYF	.	TRBJ2-3	TRBV20-1	TRBD1
TGTGCCAGCAGTTACTCCGTGTCGACAGGGAGTCCTAATGAAAAACTGTTTTTT	CASSYSVSTGSPNEKLFF	few	TRBJ1-4	TRBV6-5	TRBD1
TGTGCCAGCAGCGTAGAGCGGGATGGCTCAGGGTCCTACAATGAGCAGTTCTTC	CASSVERDGSGSYNEQFF	.	TRBJ2-1	TRBV9	TRBD2
TGTGCCAGCCGGGGACTAGCGGGAAACAATGAGCAGTTCTTC	CASRGLAGNNEQFF	few	TRBJ2-1	TRBV6-1	TRBD2
TGTGCCAGCAGCCCAGGGACTAGCGGGAGGGCCCGAAGCGGGGAGCTGTTTTTT	CASSPGTSGRARSGELFF	few	TRBJ2-2	TRBV7-3	TRBD2
TGCGCCAGCAGCTTAAGGAGGGCGCCTGCGAACACTGAAGCTTTCTTT	CASSLRRAPANTEAFF	few	TRBJ1-1	TRBV5-1	.
TGTGCCAGCAGTTATTACCCGCAGGGTGTAAGCTCTGGGGCCAACGTCCTGACTTTC	CASSYYPQGVSSGANVLTF	.	TRBJ2-6	TRBV6-5	.
TGCGCCAGCAGCTTGGGGACTAGCGGACTCCCTTCCGCCTTC	CASSLGTSGLPSAF	few	TRBJ2-1	TRBV5-1	TRBD2
TGTGCCAGCAGCTTAGTGCGGGCTGGGGAGACCCAGTACTTC	CASSLVRAGETQYF	.	TRBJ2-5	TRBV7-8	.
TGCAGTGCTAGAGACCTAGCGGGGGGCACAGATACGCAGTATTTT	CSARDLAGGTDTQYF	few	TRBJ2-3	TRBV20-1	TRBD2
TGCGCCAGCAGCCCCGGTCATACTGGCGGGAGTCTCTACGAGCAGTACTTC	CASSPGHTGGSLYEQYF	few	TRBJ2-7	TRBV5-1	TRBD2
TGTGCCAGCAGCCAGGGACAGACGCATTCACCCCTCCACTTT	CASSQGQTHSPLHF	few	TRBJ1-6	TRBV7-2	TRBD1
TGTGCCAGCAGTTCAGCGGGACTAGCGGGAGCAAATACGCAGTATTTT	CASSSAGLAGANTQYF	few	TRBJ2-3	TRBV12-3/TRBV12-4	TRBD2
TGTGCCAGCCTCGGAGCGGAGTCGACCCAGTACTTC	CASLGAESTQYF	.	TRBJ2-5	TRBV12-3/TRBV12-4	.
TGTGCCAGCAGTTTGGCGGGCCCTTACTACGAGCAGTACTTC	CASSLAGPYYEQYF	few	TRBJ2-7	TRBV12-3/TRBV12-4	.
TGTGCCAGCAGTTACCCGCCCGGGGAGCTGTTTTTT	CASSYPPGELFF	few	TRBJ2-2	TRBV6-2/TRBV6-3	.
TGTGCCAGCAGTTACGGTTACACCGGGGAGCTGTTTTTT	CASSYGYTGELFF	.	TRBJ2-2	TRBV6-6	.